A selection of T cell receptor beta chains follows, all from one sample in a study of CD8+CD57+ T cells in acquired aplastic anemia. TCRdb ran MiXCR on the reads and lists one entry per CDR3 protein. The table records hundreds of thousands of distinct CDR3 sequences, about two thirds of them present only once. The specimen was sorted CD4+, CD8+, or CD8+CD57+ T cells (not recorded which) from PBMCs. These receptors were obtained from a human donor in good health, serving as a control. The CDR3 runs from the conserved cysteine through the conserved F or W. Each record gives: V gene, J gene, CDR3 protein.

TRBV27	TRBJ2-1	CASSPVREDSEQFF
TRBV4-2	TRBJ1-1	CASSVPRAGNTEAFF
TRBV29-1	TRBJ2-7	CSVRDSRSYEQYF
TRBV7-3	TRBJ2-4	CASSFFGGDIQYF
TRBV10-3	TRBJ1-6	CAISDTATGNSPLHF
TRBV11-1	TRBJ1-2	CASSFGDRGPGRYGYTF
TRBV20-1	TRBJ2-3	CSARGLWASWDTQYF
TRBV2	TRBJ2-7	CASSEVGTGYEQYF
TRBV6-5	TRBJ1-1	CASAEPTTNTEAFF
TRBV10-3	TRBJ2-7	CASSFGQGVYEQYF
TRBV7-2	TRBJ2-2	CASSFSQVPRSDLFF
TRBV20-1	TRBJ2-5	CSAYGQTYEPQYF
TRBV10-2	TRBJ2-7	CASSGFGVGQYF
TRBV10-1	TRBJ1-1	CASSESKGLEAFF
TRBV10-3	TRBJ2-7	CAIQKRVGHEQYF
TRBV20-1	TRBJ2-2	CSARWGGGGLFF
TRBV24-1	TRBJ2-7	CATSRRGGAQQYF
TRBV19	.	CVSSRYGADTQYF
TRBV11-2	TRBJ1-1	CASRPIIHDRVEGEAFF
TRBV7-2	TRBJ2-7	CASSYSGTDTQYFEQYF
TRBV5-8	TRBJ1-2	CASSLQGAYGYTF
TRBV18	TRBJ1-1	CASSPTQGGTEAFF
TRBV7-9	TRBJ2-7	CASSFMGYEQYF
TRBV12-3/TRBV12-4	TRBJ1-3	CAGSYLGRGGNTIYF
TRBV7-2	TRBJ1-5	CASVLEGNEQQHF
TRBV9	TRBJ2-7	CASSRAGDYQPQHF
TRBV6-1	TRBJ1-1	CASTEVPNTEAFF
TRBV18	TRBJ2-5	CASSPGTGETQYF
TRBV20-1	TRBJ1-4	CSARGVGKVFF
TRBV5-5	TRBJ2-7	CASSQADRLAVTYEQYF
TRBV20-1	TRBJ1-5	CSARTLQGPNQPQHF
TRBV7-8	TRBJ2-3	CASSLPTRGGVAPYF
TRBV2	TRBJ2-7	CASSQTPGLPHEQYF
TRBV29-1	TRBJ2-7	CSVEAEHHDRAFYEQYF
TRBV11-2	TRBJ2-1	CASSPNTAHHNEQFF
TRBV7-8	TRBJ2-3	CASRLTGQDTDTQYF
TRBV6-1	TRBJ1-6	CASRGETGLGGVRSPLHF
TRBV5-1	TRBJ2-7	CASSLVARQSYEQYF
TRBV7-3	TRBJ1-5	CASSLQNHAKHF
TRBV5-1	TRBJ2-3	CASTDSNAEYDTQYF
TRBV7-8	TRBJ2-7	CASSLGRPYEQYF
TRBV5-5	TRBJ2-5	CASSLGYRGAQYF
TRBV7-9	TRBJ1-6	CASSTREGDNSHLHF
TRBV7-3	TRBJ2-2	CASSPSGGSNTGELFF
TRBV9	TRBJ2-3	CASSVDSSMEDTQYF
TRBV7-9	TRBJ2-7	CASSLGTRWAYEYF
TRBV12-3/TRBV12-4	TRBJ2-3	CASRLRTSGGTDTQYF
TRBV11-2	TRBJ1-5	CASSLEWGQPQHF
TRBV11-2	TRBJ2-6	CASSPGRSNGAGANVLTF
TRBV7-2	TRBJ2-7	CATSNHPYEQYF
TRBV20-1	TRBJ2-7	CSARAPDRRYEQYF
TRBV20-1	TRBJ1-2	CSVSDPGPKMGGYTF
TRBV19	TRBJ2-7	CASSMFGTAVYEQYF